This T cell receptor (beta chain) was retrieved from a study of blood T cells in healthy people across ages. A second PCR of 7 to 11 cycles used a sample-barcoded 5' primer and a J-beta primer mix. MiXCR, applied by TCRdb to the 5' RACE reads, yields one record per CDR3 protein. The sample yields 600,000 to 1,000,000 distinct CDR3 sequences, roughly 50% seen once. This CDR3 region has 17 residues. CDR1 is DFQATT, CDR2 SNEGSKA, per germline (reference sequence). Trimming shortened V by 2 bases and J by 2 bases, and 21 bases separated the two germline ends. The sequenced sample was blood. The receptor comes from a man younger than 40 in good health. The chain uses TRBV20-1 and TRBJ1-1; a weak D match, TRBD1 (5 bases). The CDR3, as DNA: TGCAGTGCTAGAAATATTTGGGGTAGGGGACTTAACACTGAAGCTTTCTTT. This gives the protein CSARNIWGRGLNTEAFF.